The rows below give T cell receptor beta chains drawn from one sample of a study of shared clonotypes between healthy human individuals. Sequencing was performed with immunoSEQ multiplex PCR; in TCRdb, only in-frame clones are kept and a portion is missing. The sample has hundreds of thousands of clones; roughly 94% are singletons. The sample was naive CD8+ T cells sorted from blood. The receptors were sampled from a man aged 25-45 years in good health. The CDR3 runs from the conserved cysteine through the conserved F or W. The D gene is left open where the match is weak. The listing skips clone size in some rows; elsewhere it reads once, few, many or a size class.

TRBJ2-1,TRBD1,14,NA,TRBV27,CASSPGTDDDEQFF,TGTGCCAGCAGTCCCGGGACAGATGACGATGAGCAGTTCTTC
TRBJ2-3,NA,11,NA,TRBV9,CASSLADTQYF,TGTGCCAGTTCCTTGGCAGATACGCAGTATTTT
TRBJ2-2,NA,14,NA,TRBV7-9,CASSLPFGPGELFF,TGTGCCAGCAGCTTACCTTTTGGGCCCGGGGAGCTGTTTTTT
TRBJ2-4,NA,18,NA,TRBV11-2,CASSPDPIPGLAKNIQYF,TGTGCCAGCAGCCCGGATCCTATCCCGGGCTTAGCCAAAAACATTCAGTACTTC
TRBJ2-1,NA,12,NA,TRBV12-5,CASGGPTSEQFF,TGTGCTAGTGGGGGCCCCACGAGTGAGCAGTTCTTC
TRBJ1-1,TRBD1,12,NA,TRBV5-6,CASSSDRIEAFF,TGTGCCAGCAGCTCGGACAGGATTGAAGCTTTCTTT
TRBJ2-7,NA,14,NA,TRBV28,CASSHPKRGYEQYF,TGTGCCAGCAGTCATCCGAAAAGAGGATACGAGCAGTACTTC
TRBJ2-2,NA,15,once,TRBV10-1,CASSRDLANTGELFF,TGCGCCAGCAGCCGGGACTTAGCGAACACCGGGGAGCTGTTTTTT
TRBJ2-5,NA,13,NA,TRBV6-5,CASSRRAHETQYF,TGTGCCAGCAGTCGGAGGGCCCATGAGACCCAGTACTTC
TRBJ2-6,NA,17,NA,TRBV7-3,CASSLTSAVSGANVLTF,TGTGCCAGCAGCTTAACCTCTGCTGTATCTGGGGCCAACGTCCTGACTTTC